This T cell receptor beta chain came from a study of blood T cells in healthy people across ages. Per the germline V gene, CDR1 is SEHNR and CDR2 is FQNEAQ (reference sequence). Trimming shortened V by 5 bases and J by 1 base, and 23 bases separated the two germline ends. The CDR3 sequence is 19 residues long. Primed by a sample-barcoded 5' primer and a J-beta primer mix, a second PCR proceeded for 7 to 11 cycles. One entry per CDR3 protein, called by TCRdb with MiXCR from the 5' RACE reads. The sample lists approximately 2,000,000 distinct CDR3 sequences, about 39% seen once, with around 23% in the top ten. Per sample, at least 6 micrograms of total RNA were extracted. As for this clonotype: Its antigen is unidentified.

Points from the study as a whole: Unsorted PBMC material precluded a definitive naive versus antigen-experienced comparison. It was found that TCR beta diversity correlated strongly with the percentage of naive T cells. With donor CMV status unknown, expanded clonotype changes were possibly confounded.

The sample comprised blood. The gene calls are TRBV7-9 and TRBJ1-4; weak D call: TRBD1 (5 bases). This receptor was obtained from a human donor in good health. The CDR3 DNA follows: TGTGCCAGCAGCCCGCGGCTTGACAGAACCCCAAGAACTAATGAAAAACTGTTTTTT. Amino acid sequence: CASSPRLDRTPRTNEKLFF.